These 10 T cell receptor beta chains were all obtained from the same sample, sequenced in a study of OX40 agonist ivuxolimab in advanced cancers. The receptor library was made with the immunoSEQ multiplex PCR assay. Held by TCRdb, this immuneACCESS table contains in-frame sequences only and omits some clones. Under half of the omission traces to an unresolved V gene where checked; the cause of the rest is unknown. Present in this sample are 70,000 to 95,000 clones, around 82% of which were seen just once. In total, the top ten clones hold roughly 0.76% of the sample. This specimen consisted of CD4+ or CD8+ T cells sorted from blood, obtained in a trial of the OX40 agonist ivuxolimab. The receptors derive from an adult with an advanced solid tumor such as melanoma, head and neck, liver or kidney cancer.

The chain combines TRBV6-5 with TRBJ2-2; D is unresolved. Germline CDR1 reads MNHEY; CDR2 reads SVGAGI. The CDR3 covers 13 residues. The germline V and J ends were trimmed by 2 bases and 7 bases, with 8 bases remaining between them. CDR3 residues: CASSYPGSGELFF. The CDR3 coding sequence is TGTGCCAGCAGTTACCCGGGTAGCGGGGAGCTGTTTTTT.

V usage is TRBV6-5 and J usage is TRBJ2-7, with D uncertain. V lost 5 bases and J lost 6, with 8 bases in between. Per germline, CDR1 MNHEY and CDR2 SVGAGI. The CDR3 contains 11 residues. The CDR3 DNA reads as TGTGCCAGCAGTGAAGTGGGCGAGCAGTACTTC. Its protein product is CASSEVGEQYF.

This rearrangement joins TRBV4-1 to TRBJ2-3; D is perhaps TRBD1 (5 bases). The V end lost 4 bases, the J end lost 2 bases, and 13 bases lay between the germline ends. Germline V lookup: CDR1 MGHRA, CDR2 YSYEKL. The CDR3 totals 15 residues. The CDR3 DNA reads as TGCGCCAGCAGCCCCTCCCAGGGCTCCACAGATACGCAGTATTTT. Residues: CASSPSQGSTDTQYF.

The chain links TRBV19 to TRBJ2-3; D might be TRBD2 (7 bases). Looked up from germline, CDR1 is LNHDA and CDR2 is SQIVND (reference sequence). This CDR3 spans 14 amino acids. V gave up 9 bases and J gave up 1 base, with 14 bases separating them. The chain's CDR3 is CASGWGGGTDTQYF. The CDR3 coding sequence is TGTGCCAGCGGGTGGGGGGGCGGCACAGATACGCAGTATTTT.

The chain has TRBV6-5 and TRBJ1-2; D might be TRBD1 (5 bases). V lost 4 bases and J 5 bases, leaving 11 bases between the germline ends. The CDR3 has 13 residues. Germline lookup yields CDR1 MNHEY and CDR2 SVGAGI. CDR3 sequence: CASSSGDGYGYTF. CDR3 DNA: TGTGCCAGCAGTTCCGGGGACGGTTATGGCTACACCTTC.

This clone was counted a single time. The chain is built from TRBV19 and TRBJ1-2, with 9 bases aligning to TRBD1. Germline CDR1 is LNHDA and CDR2 is SQIVND (reference sequence). Trimming took 5 bases from V and 1 from J; bases not matched to a gene: 5. The CDR3 length is 15 residues. CDR3 in DNA: TGTGCCAGTAGTGGAGACAGGGGGGTTAACTATGGCTACACCTTC. Translating it yields CASSGDRGVNYGYTF.

The chain carries TRBV5-4 and TRBJ2-7, with D possibly TRBD1 on 6 matching bases. Trimming removed 0 bases at V and 3 bases at J, with 10 bases between. Germline V gene sequence: CDR1 SGHNT, CDR2 YYREEE (reference sequence). The CDR3 is 14 residues long. In DNA form, the CDR3 reads TGTGCCAGCAGCTTGGCTGGACAGAACTACGAGCAGTACTTC. It encodes CASSLAGQNYEQYF.

The V and J genes are TRBV19 and TRBJ2-7; either TRBD1 or TRBD2 may fit D (5 bases each). V was clipped by 9 bases and J by 6 bases, with 18 bases between them. The CDR3 covers 13 residues. Germline CDR1 LNHDA, CDR2 SQIVND (reference sequence). The CDR3 nucleotides are TGTGCCAGCGGGACGATCGAGCAGAGCGAGCAGTACTTC. Protein: CASGTIEQSEQYF.

This chain joins TRBV6-6 and TRBJ2-5; maybe TRBD1 (6 bases). Trimming stripped 2 bases from V and 1 base from J, with 11 bases between. Germline CDR1 MNHNY, CDR2 SVGAGI (reference sequence). This CDR3 comprises 15 residues. Here the CDR3 DNA reads TGTGCCAGCAGTTACGAGGGGGTTAGCCAAGAGACCCAGTACTTC. Translating it yields CASSYEGVSQETQYF.

The genes are TRBV6-7 and TRBJ2-5; either TRBD1 or TRBD2 may supply D (6 bases each). TRBV6-7 is flagged as an ORF with uncertain function. V was trimmed by 2 bases and J by 5 bases, leaving 21 bases between them. This CDR3 has 17 residues. The CDR3 here is CASSYLPSGGLLETQYF. The DNA of the CDR3 is TGTGCCAGCAGTTACCTACCATCTGGGGGGCTATTGGAGACCCAGTACTTC.